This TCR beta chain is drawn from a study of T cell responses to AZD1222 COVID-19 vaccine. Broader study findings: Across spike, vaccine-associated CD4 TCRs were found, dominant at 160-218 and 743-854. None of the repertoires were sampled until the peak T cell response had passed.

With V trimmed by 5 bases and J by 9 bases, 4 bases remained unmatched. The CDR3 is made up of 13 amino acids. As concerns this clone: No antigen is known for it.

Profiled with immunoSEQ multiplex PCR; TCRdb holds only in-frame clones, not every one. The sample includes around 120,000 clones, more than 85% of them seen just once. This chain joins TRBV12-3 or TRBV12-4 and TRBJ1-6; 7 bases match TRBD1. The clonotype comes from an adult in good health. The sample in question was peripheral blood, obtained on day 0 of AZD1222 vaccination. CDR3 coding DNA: TGTGCCAGCAGTATCGGGACAGTTTCACCCCTCCACTTT. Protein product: CASSIGTVSPLHF.